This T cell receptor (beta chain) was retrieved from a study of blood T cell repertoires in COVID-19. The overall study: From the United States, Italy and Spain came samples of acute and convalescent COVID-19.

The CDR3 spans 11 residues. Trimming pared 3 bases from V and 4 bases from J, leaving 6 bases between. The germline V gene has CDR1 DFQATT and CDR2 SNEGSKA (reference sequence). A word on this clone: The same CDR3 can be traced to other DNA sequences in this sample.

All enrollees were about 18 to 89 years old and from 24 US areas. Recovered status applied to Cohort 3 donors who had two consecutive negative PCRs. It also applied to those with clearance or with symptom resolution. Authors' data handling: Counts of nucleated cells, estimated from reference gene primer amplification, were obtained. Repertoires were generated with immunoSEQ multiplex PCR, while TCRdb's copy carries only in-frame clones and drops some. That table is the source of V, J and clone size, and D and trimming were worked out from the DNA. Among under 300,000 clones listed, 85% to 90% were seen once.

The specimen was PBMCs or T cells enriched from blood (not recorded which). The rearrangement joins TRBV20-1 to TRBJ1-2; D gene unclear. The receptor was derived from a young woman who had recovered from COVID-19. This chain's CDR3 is CSASGSYGYTF. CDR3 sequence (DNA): TGCAGTGCTAGTGGGAGCTATGGCTACACCTTC.